This T cell receptor (beta chain) is drawn from a study of blood T cell repertoires in COVID-19. This clone was seen only once. The CDR3 totals 17 residues. Germline V gives CDR1 SNHLY, CDR2 FYNNEI. Germline trimming cut 9 bases from V and 3 bases from J; bases unmatched to any gene: 20. As handled by the study authors: For nucleated cells, counts were estimated from reference gene primer amplification. The assay was immunoSEQ multiplex PCR, and TCRdb's table has in-frame clones only and misses some. V and J calls and clone size are copied from that table; D and trimming were computed from the DNA. The data hold 300,000 to 400,000 clones, with 88% observed a single time.

The sequenced material came from peripheral blood. This clonotype was sampled from a woman in her sixties or seventies with COVID-19, enrolled during active disease. This sequence joins TRBV2 and TRBJ2-7; 7 bases are a match to TRBD1. The CDR3 DNA reads TGTGCCAGAGGAGGAGGATCCACGGGACAGCAGATCTACGAGCAGTACTTC. Protein: CARGGGSTGQQIYEQYF.